This T cell receptor beta chain was recorded in a study of T cell repertoires in cytomegalovirus infection. Turning to the study itself: CMV infection and matching HLA type were both indicated by public TCR beta signatures.

This clonotype turned up a few times. The ends were cut back, 6 bases at V and 1 base at J, with 15 bases in the middle. This CDR3 region has 15 residues. MiXCR was run by TCRdb on the reads, yielding one entry per CDR3 protein. The table lists around 550,000 distinct CDR3 sequences, less than 30% of them singletons. This receptor was taken from a human donor in good health (CMV status not recorded). Some clones in this sample may be carry-over from other donors' samples. The source material was PBMCs. The genes are TRBV12-3 or TRBV12-4 and TRBJ1-1; possibly TRBD1 for D (6 bases). CDR3 nucleotide sequence: TGTGCCAGCAGCTCATCTAGGGGGACGAACACTGAAGCTTTCTTT. Translated: CASSSSRGTNTEAFF.